This TCR beta chain was retrieved from a study of identical twins. This clonotype occurred a few times. Template switching added a universal primer site; cDNA carried unique molecular identifiers. MiXCR, applied by TCRdb to the 5' RACE reads, yields one record per CDR3 protein. The sample records 250,000 or so distinct CDR3 sequences, roughly 8.7% being singletons. Germline V lookup: CDR1 SGHKS, CDR2 YYEKEE (reference sequence). This CDR3 contains 13 residues. The V end was cut by 1 base, the J end by 5 bases, with 9 bases between. These same data were also listed under a study on yellow fever vaccine responses in identical twins.

Sequences were obtained from CD8+ T cells sorted from blood. The TCR sequence derives from a woman aged 18-30 years in good health. The chain has TRBV5-5 and TRBJ2-5; a possible D gene is TRBD1 (6 bases). CDR3 region: CASSLWQGETQYF. The CDR3 nucleotides are TGTGCCAGCAGCTTGTGGCAGGGGGAGACCCAGTACTTC.